This T cell receptor (beta chain) was captured by sequencing in a study of control samples from healthy donors and cancer patients. V shed 2 bases, J shed 5 bases, and the junction held 4 bases outside the gene matches. There are 15 residues in the CDR3. Germline V gene lookup returns CDR1 SEHNR and CDR2 FQNEAQ (reference sequence). Sequencing used immunoSEQ multiplex PCR; TCRdb keeps in-frame clones, though not all of them. The table shows about 79,000 clones, with roughly 93% occurring only once. The sequenced sample consisted of PBMCs. The chain is built from TRBV7-9 and TRBJ1-1; 11 nucleotides agree with TRBD1. This receptor was identified in a woman aged 40 to 50 with lung cancer. The CDR3 loop reads CASSLRGQGGTEAFF. DNA of the CDR3: TGTGCCAGCAGCTTAAGGGGACAGGGGGGAACTGAAGCTTTCTTT.